Listed below are T cell receptor beta chains from one sample, sequenced in a study of response to subunit inactivated influenza vaccine. Via MiXCR, TCRdb re-called the RT-PCR reads, giving one row per CDR3 protein. The sample includes about 620,000 distinct CDR3 sequences, about 11% of them seen just once. The sample was also linked to a second study, of T cells expressing NK-cell markers.

The material was PBMCs from blood, obtained on the day of vaccination. These receptors all come from a man in his fifties who received an inactivated influenza vaccine. The conserved cysteine and the conserved F or W are not part of the CDR3 here.

v_gene	j_gene	CDR3aa
TRBV9	TRBJ2-2	ASSVATTGELF
TRBV28	TRBJ2-7	ASSPPPGQGYYEQY
TRBV15	TRBJ2-7	ATSNRGTYEQY
TRBV15	TRBJ2-2	ATSLRQNTGELF
TRBV12-3/TRBV12-4	TRBJ2-2	ASSWRTGVSGELF
TRBV5-1	TRBJ2-7	ASSLASGSREQY
TRBV28	TRBJ2-7	ASSFPAGTGAEQY
TRBV5-1	TRBJ2-6	ASSLLGTSTSGANVLT
TRBV7-2	TRBJ2-3	ASSLVWTDTQY
TRBV7-9	TRBJ2-5	ASSLAGLAPN
TRBV20-1	TRBJ2-7	SANSGRAISYEQY
TRBV18	TRBJ2-1	ASSPREANNEQF
TRBV28	TRBJ2-3	ASTLPPRGRPTDTQY
TRBV10-3	TRBJ2-7	AISGSARDNYEQY
TRBV12-3/TRBV12-4	TRBJ2-1	ASTIDRYNEQF
TRBV29-1	TRBJ2-5	SVSLRSQETQY
TRBV5-1	TRBJ1-1	ASSRRGVNTEAF
TRBV20-1	TRBJ2-3	SVGIRGFGTDTQY
TRBV7-9	TRBJ1-1	ASSYSEGTEAF
TRBV7-9	TRBJ2-1	ASSHPGTSADEQF
TRBV7-6	TRBJ2-2	ASSSTIYGPGELF
TRBV5-1	TRBJ2-7	ASSLVGSRSYEQY
TRBV15	TRBJ2-2	ATSRERVGAGELF
TRBV7-6	TRBJ1-6	ASSLGSGRGNSPLH
TRBV5-1	TRBJ2-3	ASSLVVAGGTDTQY
TRBV5-1	TRBJ2-7	ASSFSVSGDGPYEQY
TRBV5-6	TRBJ1-5	ASSFYLLGADSNQPQH
TRBV7-3	TRBJ1-1	ASSLMGGANTEAF
TRBV6-6	TRBJ2-3	ASTGYSDTQY
TRBV7-2	TRBJ1-2	ASSLATRYGHYGYT
TRBV7-2	TRBJ2-2	ASSLFFPGGAGELF
TRBV30	TRBJ2-7	AWTFSGGQPYEQY
TRBV29-1	TRBJ2-7	SVVTSGRSSYEQY
TRBV30	TRBJ2-7	ASRSSGGSYEQY
TRBV12-3/TRBV12-4	TRBJ1-5	ASTFDSINQPQH
TRBV10-3	TRBJ2-1	AISRGLADSYNEQF
TRBV6-2/TRBV6-3	TRBJ2-1	ASSNPGQGAPLPF
TRBV5-1	TRBJ2-1	ASSLAYYWDLAGGSYNEQF
TRBV18	TRBJ2-7	ASSHIPRDRGGYEQY
TRBV5-1	TRBJ1-5	ASSLGDSLNQPQH
TRBV6-1	TRBJ1-5	ASRLPGQGVYQPQH
TRBV12-3/TRBV12-4	TRBJ1-5	ASSATGGNQPQH
TRBV12-3/TRBV12-4	TRBJ2-7	ASSYEQGLYEQY